The clone carrying this T cell receptor (beta chain) has just a few counts. Its antigen is currently unknown. TCRdb analysed the RACE reads with MiXCR anew, one entry per CDR3 protein. The sample contains about 180,000 distinct CDR3 sequences, nearly 30% of which appear only once. The time point is: pre-sensitization, week 0. The treatment is: therapeutic diphenylcyclopropenone sensitization with weekly scalp DPC. The data originate from a study of human T cells and chemical hapten exposure. Notes on the study in general: Donors in the study had alopecia, meaning their immune response may differ from healthy people's.

This CDR3 has 14 amino acids. The germline CDR1 and CDR2 sequences are SQVTM and ANQGSEA. V gave up 4 bases and J gave up 3 bases; unmatched junction bases: 4. This rearrangement joins TRBV29-1 to TRBJ2-1; TRBD1 agrees at 9 bases. This clonotype originated in a woman in her twenties or thirties with alopecia areata. Some clones in this sample may be carry-over from other donors' samples. The sequences come from whole blood, collected in connection with sensitization to the hapten diphenylcyclopropenone (DPC). CDR3 in amino acids: CSVVGTGLYNEQFF. CDR3 DNA: TGCAGCGTTGTGGGGACAGGGCTCTACAATGAGCAGTTCTTC.